The entry below gives a single T cell receptor (beta chain) sequence along with its context. Its antigen is still unknown. The V gene end was trimmed by 5 bases and the J gene end by 1 base; junction bases not matched to a gene: 6. This CDR3 is built from 14 residues. Germline assignment: CDR1 GTSNPN and CDR2 SVGIG (reference sequence). The PCR contained 60 Vbeta and 13 Jbeta primers. Data came from immunoSEQ multiplex PCR; TCRdb stores just in-frame clones and leaves some out. The sample has around 210,000 clones, 80% to 85% seen once. Each donor's status was that of a healthy bone marrow donor. The sample originates from a study of cytomegalovirus exposure and HLA in healthy donors. Study at large: T cells numbering around 180 million yielded some 120 million unique TCR beta sequences in an earlier analysis.

Broader study findings: The study recorded about 150 TCR beta chains that were cytomegalovirus-associated.

The sequence was obtained from a woman between 40 and 50 years old in good health and CMV-seronegative. Sequences were obtained from PBMCs. This chain joins TRBV30 and TRBJ2-3; 7 bases align to TRBD1. The CDR3 DNA is TGTGCCTGGCGGACAGGCCGGGGCACAGATACGCAGTATTTT. Protein: CAWRTGRGTDTQYF.